Sequencing of this T cell receptor (beta chain) was carried out in a study of OX40 agonist ivuxolimab in advanced cancers. Study-level background: The costimulatory receptor OX40 (CD134) was targeted by ivuxolimab, a fully human IgG2 agonistic monoclonal antibody. Intravenous ivuxolimab was administered to patients every 2 weeks at six dose levels: 0.01, 0.1, 0.3, 1.5, 3 and 10 mg/kg. Peripheral TCRbeta sequencing was intended to test whether TCR sequence diversity was altered and clonal T-cell expansion was caused by ivuxolimab. The paper covers the monotherapy dose-escalation part of the phase I ivuxolimab trial, which included N ≈ 50 patients. Patients were allowed to have had prior anti-PD-1, anti-PD-L1 or anti-CTLA-4 therapy, and 30% to 40% of the dose-escalation patients had previously received checkpoint inhibitors. In the dose-escalation cohort, 82.7% of patients were male, and the mean age was approximately 60 years, with a range of 23 to 79. Three dose-escalation patients achieved partial responses, one with hepatocellular carcinoma and two with cutaneous melanoma. Of the approximately 50 dose-escalation patients, hepatocellular carcinoma was present in 19, melanoma in around 15, renal cell carcinoma in 9 and head and neck cancer in 9. What the authors observed across the whole study: After ivuxolimab, expanded clones were on average more numerous among CD8+ T cells than among CD4+ T cells. Clonal expansion of both CD4+ and CD8+ blood T cells was observed from baseline to week 6 at doses 0.1 to 3.0 mg/kg. Partial responders in the 0.1-3.0 mg/kg groups had among the lowest normalized peripheral clonal expansion, especially among CD8+ T cells. Low levels of normalized T-cell clonal expansion were also seen in some patients who did not respond. Which antigens the clonally expanded peripheral T cells were specific for was not determined.

The trial excluded patients who had a history of autoimmune disease or were on systemic immunosuppression. Peripheral blood for TCR sequencing was collected from all dose cohorts at baseline, on cycle 4 day 1, and on cycle 7 day 1. Samples were obtained from an open-label, multicenter, first-in-human phase I dose-escalation trial of ivuxolimab. Adults with locally advanced or metastatic head and neck squamous cell, hepatocellular, melanoma or renal cell carcinoma were enrolled in the trial. Before TCR sequencing, CD4+ and CD8+ T cells were separately sorted from peripheral blood. For sequencing of the TCRbeta CDR3 region, genomic DNA was extracted from the sorted cells. TCRbeta CDR3 regions were sequenced using the immunoSEQ Assay. What TCRdb holds here is the immuneACCESS table cut down to in-frame rearrangements. Part of the clones is not present; checked against another copy, under half of the missing clones reflect an unresolved V gene, and the others are unexplained. The sample table records about 95,000 clones; 89% of these occur just once. Jointly, the top ten make up under 0.4% of the sample.

Details on this clone: Its cognate antigen has yet to be identified. It has no much larger one-base neighbor in the sample; base qualities were not kept.

The specimen was CD4+ or CD8+ T cells sorted from blood, collected in a trial of the OX40 agonist ivuxolimab. This clonotype was obtained from an adult with an advanced solid tumor such as melanoma, head and neck, liver or kidney cancer.

The bases read TGCGCCAGCAGCTTGGATGGCAGGGTTGATGGCTACACCTTC. This encodes CASSLDGRVDGYTF. The rearranged chain carries TRBV5-1 and TRBJ1-2, with TRBD1 perhaps the D gene, on 5 matching bases. V was cut back by 0 bases and J by 6 bases, leaving a gap of 12 bases between them. The CDR3 sequence holds 14 residues, the cysteine and phenylalanine included. Only CDR3 DNA remains: 42 bases, in frame from the first base. The germline V gene sets CDR1 to SGHRS and CDR2 to YFSETQ.